Below, 18 T cell receptor beta chains from the same sample are listed, as sequenced in a study of PD-1 blockade in classical Hodgkin lymphoma. No patient escaped relapse after autologous stem cell transplantation, and brentuximab vedotin exposure varied. The method was immunoSEQ multiplex PCR; TCRdb's version includes in-frame clones alone and lacks a portion of them. Counted here are about 97,000 clones, over 80% occurring once; the ten biggest clones make up 10% to 15%. This sample comprised peripheral blood mononuclear cells (PBMCs), obtained at baseline. The receptors were gathered from a human donor with classical Hodgkin lymphoma.

The rearrangement joins TRBV11-3 to TRBJ2-2; 7 nucleotides line up with TRBD1. Per germline, CDR1 SGHNT and CDR2 YENEEA. Unmatched junction bases numbered 17, after V lost 4 bases and J lost 3 bases. This CDR3 is 19 amino acids long. CDR3 coding DNA: TGTGCCAGCAGCTCCTCCCTAATCATGACAGGGCGGGACACCGGGGAGCTGTTTTTT. Its translation: CASSSSLIMTGRDTGELFF.

The rearrangement joins TRBV7-8 to TRBJ2-1; possible D gene TRBD2, 6 bases. The V and J ends lost 3 bases and 7 bases respectively, with 16 bases between them. CDR1 and CDR2 (germline): SGHVS, FQNEAQ. This CDR3 spans 15 amino acids. The CDR3 sequence is CASSFDGSRGNEQFF. Written as DNA, the CDR3 is TGTGCCAGCAGCTTCGACGGGAGCCGAGGAAATGAGCAGTTCTTC.

CDR3 in DNA: TGTGCCAGCTCACTCACCGACAGGGGGAAGAACACCGGGGAGCTGTTTTTT. This gives the protein CASSLTDRGKNTGELFF. The V gene is TRBV18, the J gene TRBJ2-2; 9 positions agree with TRBD1. The CDR3 loop spans 17 amino acids. Germline V gives CDR1 KGHSH, CDR2 LQKENI. Trimming cost V 4 bases and J 1 base; bases outside gene matches: 7.

This clone showed up just a few times. This chain's CDR3 is CASSYSPPGSAEQYF. The CDR3, as DNA: TGTGCCAGCAGTTACTCCCCCCCAGGATCAGCCGAGCAGTACTTC. This chain uses TRBV6-5 with TRBJ2-7; D uncertain. This CDR3 comprises 15 residues. The V gene's germline CDR1 is MNHEY and CDR2 SVGAGI. Trimming removed 0 bases at V and 6 bases at J, with 15 bases between.

This chain joins TRBV6-6 and TRBJ2-7; D possibly corresponds to TRBD1 (6 bases). The CDR3 runs 14 residues. The germline CDR1 and CDR2 sequences are MNHNY and SVGAGI (reference sequence). The V and J ends lost 6 bases and 0 bases respectively, with 12 bases between them. The CDR3 loop reads CASRRQASSYEQYF. The CDR3 nucleotides read TGTGCCAGCAGAAGACAGGCAAGCTCCTACGAGCAGTACTTC.

V and J are TRBV5-6 and TRBJ1-4, with unresolved D. This CDR3 comprises 17 residues. Germline V gives CDR1 SGHDT, CDR2 YYEEEE. V lost 1 base and J 8 bases, leaving 21 bases between the germline ends. CDR3: CASSLMEWTGMHEKLFF. In DNA form, the CDR3 reads TGTGCCAGCAGCTTGATGGAATGGACTGGGATGCACGAAAAACTGTTTTTT.

The chain is built from TRBV4-3 and TRBJ1-4, with D uncertain. V lost 0 bases and J 8 bases, leaving 19 bases between the germline ends. Looked up from germline, CDR1 is LGHNA and CDR2 is YSLEER. The CDR3 has 17 residues. The CDR3 DNA follows: TGCGCCAGCAGCCAAGACTTAGAAGGAAGGATTTACGAAAAACTGTTTTTT. Translation gives CASSQDLEGRIYEKLFF.

Regarding this clone: The sample has other DNA sequences that encode this CDR3 too. The V call is TRBV5-1, the J call TRBJ2-5, with a tentative D call TRBD2 (6 bases). The ends were cut back, 0 bases at V and 5 bases at J, with 11 bases in the middle. The CDR3 contains 14 residues. Germline CDR1 reads SGHRS; CDR2 reads YFSETQ. The CDR3 nucleotides are TGCGCCAGCAGCTTGGGCGGGGTTAGTGAGACCCAGTACTTC. Translated: CASSLGGVSETQYF.

V is TRBV6-5 and J is TRBJ1-3; TRBD1 might be the D (6 bases). The CDR3 sequence is 15 residues long. The germline V gene has CDR1 MNHEY and CDR2 SVGAGI. The V and J ends lost 4 bases and 0 bases respectively, with 10 bases between them. The CDR3 is CASSSGQLSGNTIYF. DNA for the CDR3: TGTGCCAGCAGTTCAGGACAGCTCTCTGGAAACACCATATATTTT.

The chain uses TRBV30 and TRBJ1-6; tentatively, D is TRBD1 (5 bases). CDR3 length equals 12 residues. Germline loops: CDR1 GTSNPN, CDR2 SVGIG (reference sequence). V was pared by 1 base and J by 11 bases, with 9 bases between. CDR3 coding DNA: TGTGCCTGGAGTGATGGAGGGGCACCCCTCCACTTT. It is translated as CAWSDGGAPLHF.

The chain couples TRBV10-3 to TRBJ2-3; 8 bases match TRBD2. Germline V gene sequence: CDR1 ENHRY, CDR2 SYGVKD. The CDR3 covers 15 residues. J lost 5 bases, V lost 3 bases, and 7 bases had no gene match. CDR3 region: CAISDTGGPGDTQYF. CDR3 sequence (DNA): TGTGCCATCAGTGACACGGGAGGGCCAGGAGATACGCAGTATTTT.

This clone was observed once. CDR3 nucleotide sequence: TGTGCCAGCAGCTTATCAACGGGGCCAACCACAGATACGCAGTATTTT. Residues: CASSLSTGPTTDTQYF. The rearrangement joins TRBV7-9 to TRBJ2-3, with D possibly called TRBD1 or TRBD2 (5 bases each). The CDR3 consists of 16 residues. Deletions cut 2 bases from V and 2 bases from J, with 14 bases between. The germline CDR1 and CDR2 sequences are SEHNR and FQNEAQ (reference sequence).

This chain uses TRBV19 with TRBJ2-5; TRBD2 agrees at 15 bases. CDR3 length equals 16 residues. Germline CDR1 is LNHDA and CDR2 is SQIVND (reference sequence). Trimming cost V 6 bases and J 2 bases; bases outside gene matches: 4. CDR3 sequence: CASRPGLAGGQETQYF. The CDR3 DNA follows: TGTGCCAGTAGACCCGGACTAGCGGGAGGGCAAGAGACCCAGTACTTC.

The genes are TRBV4-2 and TRBJ1-1; unclear D gene. Looked up from germline, CDR1 is LGHNA and CDR2 is YNFKEQ. V was shortened by 5 bases and J by 1 base, with 8 bases between the two germline ends. The CDR3 is 13 amino acids. The CDR3 loop reads CASSLGENTEAFF. The CDR3 coding sequence is TGTGCCAGCAGCTTGGGCGAGAACACTGAAGCTTTCTTT.

This rearrangement joins TRBV30 to TRBJ1-4; 11 nucleotides align to TRBD1. CDR1 is GTSNPN and CDR2 is SVGIG in the germline V gene (reference sequence). Germline trimming cut 3 bases from V and 8 bases from J; bases unmatched to any gene: 5. This CDR3 region has 14 residues. The CDR3 nucleotides are TGTGCCTGGAGCCCCGGGACAGGGGGGGAAAAACTGTTTTTT. Translating it yields CAWSPGTGGEKLFF. Looking up the rest from reference TRBV30 and TRBJ1-4 gives the full variable domain: SQTIHQWPATLVQPVGSPLSLECTVEGTSNPNLYWYRQAAGRGLQLLFYSVGIGQISSEVPQNLSASRPQDRQFILSSKKLLLSDSGFYLCAWSPGTGGEKLFFGSGTQLSVL.

The rearrangement links TRBV6-1 to TRBJ2-7, with 11 bases matching TRBD2. Germline V gene data show CDR1 as MNHNS and CDR2 as SASEGT. V lost 6 bases and J lost 4; bases outside the gene matches: 8. There are 15 residues in the CDR3. The CDR3 region has the DNA TGTGCCAGCAGCGCCACTAGCGGGAGAGTGTACGAGCAGTACTTC. Encoded protein: CASSATSGRVYEQYF.

The chain combines TRBV15 with TRBJ1-5; D is ambiguous. The germline V gene has CDR1 LNHNV and CDR2 YYDKDF (reference sequence). Trimming left V 0 bases short and J 1 base short, with 4 bases between. CDR3 length equals 14 residues. For the CDR3, the DNA is TGTGCCACCAGCAGAGATCCCAGCAATCAGCCCCAGCATTTT. It encodes CATSRDPSNQPQHF.

This clone was found a few times. The genes are TRBV5-1 and TRBJ2-1; D remains unclear. The ends were cut back, 0 bases at V and 0 bases at J, with 7 bases in the middle. Per germline, CDR1 SGHRS and CDR2 YFSETQ. This CDR3 region has 15 residues. CDR3 nucleotides: TGCGCCAGCAGCTTGGTTGGCGACTCCTACAATGAGCAGTTCTTC. As protein: CASSLVGDSYNEQFF.